The 31 T cell receptor beta chains in this list originate from one sample, sequenced in a study of cytotoxic CD8 clonotypes in ibrutinib-treated CLL. This table comes from immunoSEQ multiplex PCR, and its TCRdb copy is limited to in-frame clones, with some not included. The top ten hold around 5% of the sample, which has around 20,000 clones, about 84% seen once. Sequencing was performed on PBMCs, taken before ibrutinib treatment. The receptors come from a human donor with chronic lymphocytic leukemia.

The chain carries TRBV7-2 and TRBJ1-4; tentatively, D is TRBD1 (6 bases). Trimming shortened V by 4 bases and J by 5 bases, and 11 bases separated the two germline ends. The CDR3 covers 14 residues. Per the germline V gene, CDR1 is SGHTA and CDR2 is FQGNSA. CDR3 nucleotide sequence: TGTGCCAGCAGCTCGGGACACCAGAATGAAAAACTGTTTTTT. Translation gives CASSSGHQNEKLFF.

The chain has TRBV18 and TRBJ1-4; D gene uncertain. CDR1 KGHSH and CDR2 LQKENI come from the germline V gene. The CDR3 consists of 14 residues. The V and J ends lost 2 bases and 5 bases respectively, with 9 bases between them. CDR3: CASSPNRGNEKLFF. For the CDR3, the DNA is TGTGCCAGCTCACCAAACCGGGGAAATGAAAAACTGTTTTTT.

J is TRBJ1-1 and V is TRBV18; no definite D call. The ends were cut back, 0 bases at V and 0 bases at J, with 8 bases in the middle. This CDR3 has 15 residues. Germline V gene lookup returns CDR1 KGHSH and CDR2 LQKENI. CDR3 DNA: TGTGCCAGCTCACCACCAAATTCTATGAACACTGAAGCTTTCTTT. Protein product: CASSPPNSMNTEAFF.

This sequence joins TRBV27 and TRBJ1-1, with D unclear. V lost 3 bases and J 1 base, leaving 6 bases between the germline ends. Germline assignment: CDR1 MNHEY and CDR2 SMNVEV (reference sequence). The CDR3 contains 13 residues. CDR3 loop: CASSLGTNTEAFF. CDR3 DNA sequence: TGTGCCAGCAGTTTGGGCACGAACACTGAAGCTTTCTTT.

V and J are TRBV30 and TRBJ2-6, with no clear D. The germline V gene encodes CDR1 GTSNPN and CDR2 SVGIG (reference sequence). This CDR3 has 13 amino acids. The germline V and J ends were trimmed by 4 bases and 2 bases, with 6 bases remaining between them. The CDR3 protein is CAWNFAGANVLTF. CDR3 coding DNA: TGTGCCTGGAACTTCGCTGGGGCCAACGTCCTGACTTTC.

V is TRBV27 and J is TRBJ2-7, with 10 bases lining up with TRBD2. The germline gives CDR1 MNHEY, CDR2 SMNVEV (reference sequence). The CDR3 totals 18 residues. Trimming at V came to 2 bases and at J to 3 bases, leaving 13 bases not matched to a gene. The chain's CDR3 is CASSLGLRTSGDSYEQYF. In DNA, the CDR3 is TGTGCCAGCAGTTTAGGTCTCAGAACTAGCGGGGACAGCTACGAGCAGTACTTC.

The genes are TRBV27 and TRBJ1-4; D gene uncertain. CDR1 and CDR2 (germline): MNHEY, SMNVEV (reference sequence). V was cut by 4 bases and J by 7 bases, with 19 bases left in between. The CDR3 is made up of 16 amino acids. The CDR3 DNA is TGTGCCAGCAGTTCCCGCTTCGGGCCTCGAGGTGAAAAACTGTTTTTT. Translated: CASSSRFGPRGEKLFF.

Written as DNA, the CDR3 is TGCGCCAGCAGCCAAGCCACAGGGTGGGACTATGGCTACACCTTC. Translated, it gives CASSQATGWDYGYTF. The chain joins TRBV4-1 to TRBJ1-2, with D possibly matching TRBD1 (6 bases). This CDR3 region has 15 residues. V was clipped by 1 base and J by 3 bases, with 12 bases between them. CDR1 is MGHRA, CDR2 YSYEKL, per germline.

The rearrangement uses TRBV14 and TRBJ1-2; D gene unclear. Per germline, CDR1 SGHDN and CDR2 FVKESK. CDR3 length: 15 residues. V was clipped by 0 bases and J by 5 bases, with 13 bases between them. DNA of the CDR3: TGTGCCAGCAGCCAAGACGTCAGGCTTGGGTATGGCTACACCTTC. This sequence encodes CASSQDVRLGYGYTF.

The chain uses TRBV7-8 and TRBJ1-1; D ambiguous. This CDR3 is built from 14 residues. The V gene lost 3 bases and the J gene lost 11 bases, with 19 bases spanning the gap. CDR1 is SGHVS, CDR2 FQNEAQ, per germline. The CDR3 here is CASSLFAGLGLAFF. The CDR3 coding sequence is TGTGCCAGCAGCTTGTTCGCGGGGTTGGGTTTGGCTTTCTTT.

V usage is TRBV5-6 and J usage is TRBJ2-2, with D possibly TRBD2 on 6 matching bases. Trimming removed 2 bases from V and 3 bases from J, with 14 bases in between. Germline-derived CDR1 and CDR2 are SGHDT and YYEEEE. The CDR3 loop spans 16 amino acids. The DNA for the CDR3 is TGTGCCAGCAGCTTTGGTGCAGGAGGGTACACCGGGGAGCTGTTTTTT. It yields the protein CASSFGAGGYTGELFF.

The chain employs TRBV10-1 and TRBJ2-7; 8 bases align to TRBD1. The V segment lost 0 bases and the J segment 3 bases; nucleotides outside the gene matches: 4. Germline CDR1 reads WNHNN; CDR2 reads SYGVQD (reference sequence). The CDR3 totals 15 residues. CDR3 nucleotides: TGCGCCAGCAGTGAGTCGGGACAGGATGTCTACGAGCAGTACTTC. Amino acid sequence: CASSESGQDVYEQYF.

CDR3 sequence reads: CASGIKHWPQHF. The CDR3, as DNA: TGTGCCAGCGGAATCAAGCATTGGCCCCAGCATTTT. The V call is TRBV2, the J call TRBJ1-5; D call uncertain. The V gene lost 8 bases and the J gene lost 9 bases, with 14 bases spanning the gap. Germline CDR1 reads SNHLY; CDR2 reads FYNNEI. The length of the CDR3 is 12 residues.

This clone showed up just a few times. V gene TRBV5-1 combines with J gene TRBJ2-3; 7 bases agree with TRBD2. Per germline, CDR1 SGHRS and CDR2 YFSETQ. This CDR3 comprises 16 residues. V dropped 0 bases and J dropped 1; count of bases not matched to a gene: 5. The CDR3 DNA reads TGCGCCAGCAGCTTGGGTGTTAGCGGGCGCACAGATACGCAGTATTTT. It specifies CASSLGVSGRTDTQYF.

A note on this clone: Compared with germline, one end of the junction differs, possibly owing to a read error. V usage is TRBV7-2 and J usage is TRBJ1-1; possible D gene TRBD1, 5 bases. The CDR3 loop spans 14 amino acids. CDR1 is SGHTA, CDR2 FQGNSA, per germline. CDR3 in DNA: TGTGCCAGCAGCTCCCGGGACCCCACTACTGGAGCTTTCTTT. Translating gives CASSSRDPTTGAFF.

Remarks on this clone: The junction departs from germline at one end; a sequencing error may be responsible. V usage is TRBV12-5 and J usage is TRBJ1-2; D is possibly TRBD1 (5 bases). The length of the CDR3 is 12 residues. The germline V gene has CDR1 LGHNT and CDR2 FRNRAP. The CDR3 DNA is TGTGCTAGTGGCGATCATACGGGGGTTCACATCTTC. Protein product: CASGDHTGVHIF.

The chain recombines TRBV7-2 with TRBJ1-5; TRBD1 matches at 9 bases. In germline, CDR1 is SGHTA, CDR2 FQGNSA. The CDR3 is made up of 13 amino acids. After removal of 5 bases from V and 7 bases from J, the junction contained 3 bases not matched to a gene. CDR3 residues: CASSQGTGQPQHF. CDR3 DNA sequence: TGTGCCAGCAGCCAAGGGACAGGGCAGCCCCAGCATTTT. Together with reference TRBV7-2 and TRBJ1-5, the CDR3 gives the full variable domain: GAGVSQSPSNKVTEKGKDVELRCDPISGHTALYWYRQSLGQGLEFLIYFQGNSAPDKSGLPSDRFSAERTGGSVSTLTIQRTQQEDSAVYLCASSQGTGQPQHFGDGTRLSIL.

The chain carries TRBV6-1 and TRBJ2-7; the match to TRBD2 covers 9 bases. Germline CDR1 is MNHNS and CDR2 is SASEGT. The CDR3 contains 14 residues. The V and J ends lost 6 bases and 4 bases, in that order; junction bases with no gene match: 7. The CDR3 DNA is TGTGCCAGCAGCGCGACTAGCGGAGGTTACGAGCAGTACTTC. Protein: CASSATSGGYEQYF.

This chain connects TRBV5-6 to TRBJ2-5; D may be TRBD2 (5 bases). Germline-derived CDR1 and CDR2 are SGHDT and YYEEEE. Trimming pared 0 bases from V and 4 bases from J, leaving 10 bases between. The CDR3 has 14 amino acids. CDR3: CASSLDLGRETQYF. In DNA, the CDR3 is TGTGCCAGCAGCTTGGATCTTGGGAGAGAGACCCAGTACTTC.

This chain joins TRBV5-6 and TRBJ1-2; 7 positions agree with TRBD1. From germline, CDR1 is SGHDT and CDR2 YYEEEE. The V segment lost 4 bases and the J segment 8 bases; nucleotides outside the gene matches: 11. CDR3 length: 14 residues. The CDR3 nucleotides read TGTGCCAGCAGCCCTGTAGGGAGGGGGCGAGGCTACACCTTC. Translation: CASSPVGRGRGYTF. Full variable domain (outside the CDR3, taken from reference TRBV5-6 and TRBJ1-2): DAGVTQSPTHLIKTRGQQVTLRCSPKSGHDTVSWYQQALGQGPQFIFQYYEEEERQRGNFPDRFSGHQFPNYSSELNVNALLLGDSALYLCASSPVGRGRGYTFGSGTRLTVV.

The chain links TRBV7-2 to TRBJ2-7; the D gene is possibly TRBD1 (5 bases). Trimming cost V 2 bases and J 1 base, with 9 bases left between them. CDR1 is SGHTA, CDR2 FQGNSA, per germline. This CDR3 region has 14 residues. This CDR3 reads CASSLLGASYEQYF. The CDR3 coding sequence is TGTGCCAGCAGCTTATTAGGGGCTTCCTACGAGCAGTACTTC.

J is TRBJ1-2 and V is TRBV25-1; TRBD1 aligns across 11 bases. V gave up 4 bases and J gave up 11 bases; unmatched junction bases: 3. The CDR3 extends over 12 amino acids. Germline loops: CDR1 MGHDK, CDR2 SYGVNS. CDR3 coding DNA: TGTGCCAGCAGTGGGGACAGGGGGAGTTACACCTTC. Its protein is CASSGDRGSYTF.

The chain has TRBV19 and TRBJ1-2; tentatively, D is TRBD1 (5 bases). Trimming left V 5 bases short and J 2 bases short, with 15 bases between. CDR3 size: 15 residues. The germline V gene has CDR1 LNHDA and CDR2 SQIVND (reference sequence). The CDR3 spells CASSPPGRQNYGYTF. CDR3 bases: TGTGCCAGTAGTCCTCCGGGACGCCAAAACTATGGCTACACCTTC.

The chain carries TRBV7-2 and TRBJ2-1, with 12 bases fitting TRBD2. Losses at the gene ends were 4 bases for V and 2 bases for J; bases not matched to a gene: 12. CDR1 SGHTA and CDR2 FQGNSA come from the germline V gene. The CDR3 totals 19 residues. CDR3 DNA: TGTGCCAGCAGCTCTCCCGGGACTAGCGGGTCACGGGCCTACAATGAGCAGTTCTTC. Protein product: CASSSPGTSGSRAYNEQFF.

With regard to this clone: The likely explanation is a read error, given a far larger clone one base away. The chain has TRBV9 and TRBJ2-7, with 8 bases matching TRBD1. The V and J ends lost 3 bases and 5 bases, in that order; junction bases with no gene match: 4. This CDR3 has 13 residues. CDR1 is SGDLS and CDR2 is YYNGEE in the germline V gene. The CDR3 sequence: CASSEDRANEQYF. The CDR3, as DNA: TGTGCCAGCAGCGAGGACAGGGCCAACGAGCAGTACTTC. Based on the CDR3 plus reference TRBV9 and TRBJ2-7, the full variable domain is DSGVTQTPKHLITATGQRVTLRCSPRSGDLSVYWYQQSLDQGLQFLIQYYNGEERAKGNILERFSAQQFPDLHSELNLSSLELGDSALYFCASSEDRANEQYFGPGTRLTVT.

This sequence joins TRBV6-6 and TRBJ2-7, with 9 bases aligning to TRBD1. The J segment lost 2 bases and the V segment lost 5 bases, leaving 7 bases of the junction unmatched. From germline, CDR1 is MNHNY and CDR2 SVGAGI (reference sequence). This CDR3 spans 15 amino acids. The CDR3 DNA is TGTGCCAGCAGTCTAGGTGGGACAGGGACCTACGAGCAGTACTTC. This sequence encodes CASSLGGTGTYEQYF.

V is TRBV5-5 and J is TRBJ1-2; tentatively, D is TRBD1 (5 bases). This CDR3 comprises 11 residues. CDR1 and CDR2 (germline): SGHKS, YYEKEE (reference sequence). The V end was cut by 4 bases, the J end by 8 bases, with 9 bases between. CDR3 amino acids: CASSQGEGYTF. The CDR3 bases are TGTGCCAGCAGCCAGGGCGAAGGCTACACCTTC.

This clone showed up just once. This chain uses TRBV7-9 with TRBJ2-3; D is uncertain. The germline gives CDR1 SEHNR, CDR2 FQNEAQ (reference sequence). V lost 1 base and J 6 bases, leaving 11 bases between the germline ends. The CDR3 totals 14 residues. CDR3 amino acids: CASSLGQTADTQYF. The CDR3 bases are TGTGCCAGCAGCTTAGGGCAGACGGCGGATACGCAGTATTTT.

The J gene is TRBJ1-4, the V gene TRBV30; 7 nucleotides match TRBD1. After removal of 0 bases from V and 8 bases from J, the junction contained 6 bases not matched to a gene. The CDR3 covers 14 residues. The germline CDR1 and CDR2 sequences are GTSNPN and SVGIG (reference sequence). The CDR3 spells CAWSVGSQGEKLFF. For the CDR3, the DNA is TGTGCCTGGAGTGTAGGATCACAGGGGGAAAAACTGTTTTTT.

As concerns this clone: This specimen includes other DNA sequences encoding the same CDR3. V usage is TRBV5-1 and J usage is TRBJ2-2, with D perhaps given as TRBD1 or TRBD2 (5 bases each). Trimming left V 7 bases short and J 1 base short, with 8 bases between. The CDR3 covers 13 residues. The germline V gene encodes CDR1 SGHRS and CDR2 YFSETQ. The CDR3 sequence: CASGTGNTGELFF. DNA for the CDR3: TGCGCCAGCGGGACCGGGAACACCGGGGAGCTGTTTTTT.

This clone has only one observation. V gene TRBV5-4 combines with J gene TRBJ2-7; D unresolved. There are 14 residues in the CDR3. CDR1 is SGHNT and CDR2 is YYREEE in the germline V gene (reference sequence). Between the trimmed V and J ends, which lost 3 bases and 2 bases, there was a span of 12 bases. The chain's CDR3 is CASSSSQLTYEQYF. CDR3 in DNA: TGTGCCAGCAGCTCCAGCCAACTTACCTACGAGCAGTACTTC. The full variable domain, in which reference TRBV5-4 and TRBJ2-7 provide the parts outside the CDR3, is ETGVTQSPTHLIKTRGQQVTLRCSSQSGHNTVSWYQQALGQGPQFIFQYYREEENGRGNFPPRFSGLQFPNYSSELNVNALELDDSALYLCASSSSQLTYEQYFGPGTRLTVT.